This T cell receptor (beta chain) was documented in a study of cytomegalovirus exposure and HLA in healthy donors. For the study at large: From donors who were HLA-typed, an early data release held 81 million or so unique TCRs. Broader study findings: Analyses of presence/absence relied on an assumption of roughly uniform sequencing depth across donors. Analysis was carried out at a later point, and it linked a missense DCLRE1C variant to TCR beta V- and J-gene trimming. A later analysis linked 15,000 to 20,000 TCR beta sequences to HLA alleles at 0.05 false discovery rate.

A note on this clone: Antigen specificity is unknown.

13 Jbeta primers and 60 Vbeta primers were used for the PCR. Generated by immunoSEQ multiplex PCR, the TCRdb table keeps only in-frame clones and is missing some. The sample records some 200,000 clones, around three quarters being singletons. The CDR3 extends over 15 amino acids. Trimming took 0 bases from V and 6 from J; bases not matched to a gene: 2. Germline CDR1 and CDR2: LNHDA and SQIVND (reference sequence). Specimen: PBMCs. This rearrangement joins TRBV19 to TRBJ1-5; 10 nucleotides match TRBD1. This TCR came from a woman aged 25 to 39 in good health and CMV-seropositive. Here the CDR3 reads CASSIEGTGVQPQHF. For the CDR3, the DNA is TGTGCCAGTAGTATAGAGGGGACAGGGGTTCAGCCCCAGCATTTT.